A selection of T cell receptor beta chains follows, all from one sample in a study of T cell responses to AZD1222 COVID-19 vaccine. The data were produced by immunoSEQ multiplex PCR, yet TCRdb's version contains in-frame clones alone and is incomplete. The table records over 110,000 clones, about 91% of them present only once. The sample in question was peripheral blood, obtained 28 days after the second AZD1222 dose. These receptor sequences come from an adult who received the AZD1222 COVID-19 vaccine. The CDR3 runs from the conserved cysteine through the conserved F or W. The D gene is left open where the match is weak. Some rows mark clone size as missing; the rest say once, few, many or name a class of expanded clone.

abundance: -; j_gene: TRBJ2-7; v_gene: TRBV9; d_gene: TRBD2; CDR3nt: TGTGCCAGCAGCGGACTAGCGGGAGGGCCGAGCGAGCAGTACTTC; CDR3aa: CASSGLAGGPSEQYF
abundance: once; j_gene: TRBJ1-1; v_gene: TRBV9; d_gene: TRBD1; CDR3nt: TGTGCCAGCAGCGGTACAGGGGGTATGACTGAAGCTTTCTTT; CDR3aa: CASSGTGGMTEAFF
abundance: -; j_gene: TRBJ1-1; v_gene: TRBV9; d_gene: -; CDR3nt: TGTGCCAGCAGCCCCGGGGGATTGAACACTGAAGCTTTCTTT; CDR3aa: CASSPGGLNTEAFF
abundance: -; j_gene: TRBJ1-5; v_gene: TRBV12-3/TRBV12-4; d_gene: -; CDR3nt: TGTGCCAGCAGGCGGAGTAGCAATCAGCCCCAGCATTTT; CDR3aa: CASRRSSNQPQHF
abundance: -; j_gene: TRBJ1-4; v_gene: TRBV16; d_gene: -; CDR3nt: TGTGCCAGCAGCCAAGGGTCTGGGAAGGAAAAACTGTTTTTT; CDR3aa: CASSQGSGKEKLFF
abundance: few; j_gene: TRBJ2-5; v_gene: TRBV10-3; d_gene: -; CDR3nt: TGTGCCATCAGTGAGTCAGTAGTAAAGACCCAGTACTTC; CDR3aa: CAISESVVKTQYF
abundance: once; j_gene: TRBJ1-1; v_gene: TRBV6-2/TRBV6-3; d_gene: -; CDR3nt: TGTGCCAGCAGTAACAACCTGGCCACTGAAGCTTTCTTT; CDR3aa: CASSNNLATEAFF
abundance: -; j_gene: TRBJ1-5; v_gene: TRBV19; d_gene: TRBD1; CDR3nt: TGTGCCAGTAGTATATGGACAGGCCCTGGCCTGGTAGCGCCCCAGCATTTT; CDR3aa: CASSIWTGPGLVAPQHF
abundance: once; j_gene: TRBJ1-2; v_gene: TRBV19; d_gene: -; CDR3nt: TGTGCCAGTAGTAGGTACGGAAGCAACTATGGCTACACCTTC; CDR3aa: CASSRYGSNYGYTF
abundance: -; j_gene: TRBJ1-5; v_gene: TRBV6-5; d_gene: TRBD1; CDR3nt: TGTGCCTGCGGGGACAGGGTCAGTCAGCCCCAGCATTTT; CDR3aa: CACGDRVSQPQHF
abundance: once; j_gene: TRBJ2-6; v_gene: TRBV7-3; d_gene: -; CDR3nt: TGTGCCAGCAGCATGGACAGCTCTGGGGCCAACGTCCTGACTTTC; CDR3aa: CASSMDSSGANVLTF
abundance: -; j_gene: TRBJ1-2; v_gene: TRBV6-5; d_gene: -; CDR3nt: TGTGCCAGCAGTTACTCGAGACTAAGCTACACCTTC; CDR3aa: CASSYSRLSYTF
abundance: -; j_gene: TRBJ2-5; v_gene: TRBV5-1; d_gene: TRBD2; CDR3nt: TGCGCCAGCACCCCGCGCGGGGGCCAAGAGACCCAGTACTTC; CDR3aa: CASTPRGGQETQYF
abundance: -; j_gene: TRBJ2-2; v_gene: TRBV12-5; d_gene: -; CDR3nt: TGTGCTAGTGGACTACGGGGTTACTCGAAAACGAACACCGGGGAGCTGTTTTTT; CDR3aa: CASGLRGYSKTNTGELFF
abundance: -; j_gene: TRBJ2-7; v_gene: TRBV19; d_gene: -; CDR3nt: TGTGCCAGTACCGCGACTGGGAGCTCCTACGAGCAGTACTTC; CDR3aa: CASTATGSSYEQYF
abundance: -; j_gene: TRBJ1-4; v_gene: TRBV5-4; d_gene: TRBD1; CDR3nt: TGTGCCAGCAGCTTTGACAGGGGGGATGAAAAACTGTTTTTT; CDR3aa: CASSFDRGDEKLFF
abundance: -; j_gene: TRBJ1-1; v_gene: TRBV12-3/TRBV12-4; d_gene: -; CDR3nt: TGTGCCAGCAGTCCCTCCAGCACTGAAGCTTTCTTT; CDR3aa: CASSPSSTEAFF
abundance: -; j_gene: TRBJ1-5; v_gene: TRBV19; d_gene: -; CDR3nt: TGTGCCAGTAGCCGTCGGGGGGAGATTAGCAATCAGCCCCAGCATTTT; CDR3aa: CASSRRGEISNQPQHF
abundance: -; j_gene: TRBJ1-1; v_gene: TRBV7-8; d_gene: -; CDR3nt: TGTGCCAGCAGCCCGGGGGGGAACACTGAAGCTTTCTTT; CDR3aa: CASSPGGNTEAFF
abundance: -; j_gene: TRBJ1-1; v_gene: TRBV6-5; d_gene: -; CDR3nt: TGTGCCAGCAGTCCCGCCAGGGCGAACACTGAAGCTTTCTTT; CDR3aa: CASSPARANTEAFF
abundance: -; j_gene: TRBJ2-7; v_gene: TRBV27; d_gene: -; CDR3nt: TGTGCCAGCAGTTTATATCGAGCCCACGAGCAGTACTTC; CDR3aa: CASSLYRAHEQYF
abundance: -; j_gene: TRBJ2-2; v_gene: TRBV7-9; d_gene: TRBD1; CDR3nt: TGTGCCAGCAGTTCCCACAGGGGAACCGGGGAGCTGTTTTTT; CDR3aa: CASSSHRGTGELFF
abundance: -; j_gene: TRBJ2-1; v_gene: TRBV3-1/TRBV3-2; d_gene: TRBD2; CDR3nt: TGTGCCAGCAGCCAAGAGCGGGGACTAGCGGGAACGGGGTTCTTC; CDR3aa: CASSQERGLAGTGFF
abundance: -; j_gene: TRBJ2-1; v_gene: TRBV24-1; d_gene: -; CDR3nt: TGTGCCACCACTACGCTCGGGGAGCAGTTCTTC; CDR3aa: CATTTLGEQFF
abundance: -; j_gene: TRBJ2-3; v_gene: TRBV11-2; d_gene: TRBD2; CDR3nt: TGTGCCAGCAGCTTCGGGGGGGGAAGTCCTAGGGCAGATACGCAGTATTTT; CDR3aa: CASSFGGGSPRADTQYF
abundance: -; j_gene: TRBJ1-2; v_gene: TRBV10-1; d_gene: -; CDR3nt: TGCGCCAGCAGTGAGGGTCCTACCTATGGCTACACCTTC; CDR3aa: CASSEGPTYGYTF
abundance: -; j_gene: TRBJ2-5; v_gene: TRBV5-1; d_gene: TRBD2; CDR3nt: TGCGCCAGCAGCCGGGGGAGCGGGAGTGTTGAGACCCAGTACTTC; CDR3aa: CASSRGSGSVETQYF
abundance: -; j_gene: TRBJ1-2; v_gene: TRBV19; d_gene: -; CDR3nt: TGTGCCAGTAGTATAGCTCTGGGACCTAACTATGGCTACACCTTC; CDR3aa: CASSIALGPNYGYTF
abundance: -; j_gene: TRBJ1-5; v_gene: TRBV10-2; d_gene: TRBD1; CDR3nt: TGCGCCAGCAGTCTAGACAGGGGGGTCCAACAGCCCCAGCATTTT; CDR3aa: CASSLDRGVQQPQHF
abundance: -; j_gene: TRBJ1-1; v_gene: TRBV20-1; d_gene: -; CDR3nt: TGCAGTGCACTAGTCAGGGGCCGGTCTTTCTTT; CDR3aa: CSALVRGRSFF